This T cell receptor beta chain was profiled in a study of blood T cell repertoires in COVID-19. Across the whole study: Both acute and convalescent COVID-19 samples were obtained from the United States, Italy and Spain.

Source study methods: Estimation of nucleated cell counts relied on the amplification of reference gene primers. Profiling relied on immunoSEQ multiplex PCR, and the TCRdb table lists in-frame clones only, not all of them. V, J and clone size were drawn from that table, and D and trimming were deduced from the DNA. The sample shows around 250,000 clones, around 87% of them seen only once. Trimming removed 8 bases from V and 11 bases from J, with 17 bases in between. CDR3 length equals 12 residues. Germline V CDR1 and CDR2: SGHRS, YFSETQ. The material sequenced was peripheral blood. The rearrangement uses TRBV5-1 and TRBJ1-5; D gene uncertain. This TCR derives from a woman between 65 and 79 years old with active or convalescent COVID-19. The CDR3 nucleotides read TGCGCCAGTCCTTTTGAGGAGATGGCCCAGCATTTT. Translation: CASPFEEMAQHF.